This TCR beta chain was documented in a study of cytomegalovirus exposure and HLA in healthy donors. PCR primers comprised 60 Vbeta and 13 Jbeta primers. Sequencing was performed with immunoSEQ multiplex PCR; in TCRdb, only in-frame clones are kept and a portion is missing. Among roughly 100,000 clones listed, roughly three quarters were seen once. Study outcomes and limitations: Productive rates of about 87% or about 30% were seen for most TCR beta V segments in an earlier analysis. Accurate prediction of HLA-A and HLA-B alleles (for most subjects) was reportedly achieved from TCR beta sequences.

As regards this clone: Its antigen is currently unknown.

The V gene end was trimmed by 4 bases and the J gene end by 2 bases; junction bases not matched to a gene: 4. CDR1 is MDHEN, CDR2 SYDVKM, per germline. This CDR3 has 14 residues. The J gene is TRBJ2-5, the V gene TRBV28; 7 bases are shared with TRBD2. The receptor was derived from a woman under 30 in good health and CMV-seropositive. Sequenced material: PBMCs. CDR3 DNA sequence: TGTGCCAGCAGTTCCCGCGGGAGACAAGAGACCCAGTACTTC. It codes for CASSSRGRQETQYF. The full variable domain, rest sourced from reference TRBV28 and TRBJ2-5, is DVKVTQSSRYLVKRTGEKVFLECVQDMDHENMFWYRQDPGLGLRLIYFSYDVKMKEKGDIPEGYSVSREKKERFSLILESASTNQTSMYLCASSSRGRQETQYFGPGTRLLVL.